This TCR beta chain originates from a study of blood T cell repertoires in COVID-19. About the study: Sites in the United States, Italy and Spain provided acute and convalescent COVID-19 samples. Sources were T cells, B-cell-depleted T cells, or PBMCs; the material itself was cDNA or gDNA.

Per the study methods: Nucleated cell number was recorded as an estimate derived from reference gene primer amplification. Sequencing was performed with immunoSEQ multiplex PCR; in TCRdb, only in-frame clones are kept and a portion is missing. Clone size and V and J calls were adopted from that table, with D and trimming inferred from the DNA. Of around 270,000 clones listed, roughly 89% are singletons. CDR3 length: 17 residues. Germline values: CDR1 LGHNA, CDR2 YNFKEQ. V shed 3 bases and J 1 base; nucleotides not matched to a gene: 8. The sequence came from a woman between 40 and 55 years old who had recovered from COVID-19. The V and J genes are TRBV4-2 and TRBJ1-5, with 8 bases lining up with TRBD1. Sequencing was performed on peripheral blood. In DNA form, the CDR3 reads TGTGCCAGCAGCCATGGAGACAGGGGCGAAAGCAATCAGCCCCAGCATTTT. It is translated as CASSHGDRGESNQPQHF.